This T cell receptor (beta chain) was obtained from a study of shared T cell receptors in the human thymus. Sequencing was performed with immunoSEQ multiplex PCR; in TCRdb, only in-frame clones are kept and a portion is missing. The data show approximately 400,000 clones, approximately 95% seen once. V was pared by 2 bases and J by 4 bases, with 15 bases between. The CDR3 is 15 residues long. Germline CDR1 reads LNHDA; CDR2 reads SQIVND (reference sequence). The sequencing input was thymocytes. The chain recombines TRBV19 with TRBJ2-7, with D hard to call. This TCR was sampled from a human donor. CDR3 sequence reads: CASSISAWQSYEQYF. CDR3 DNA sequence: TGTGCCAGTAGTATAAGCGCATGGCAGTCATACGAGCAGTACTTC.